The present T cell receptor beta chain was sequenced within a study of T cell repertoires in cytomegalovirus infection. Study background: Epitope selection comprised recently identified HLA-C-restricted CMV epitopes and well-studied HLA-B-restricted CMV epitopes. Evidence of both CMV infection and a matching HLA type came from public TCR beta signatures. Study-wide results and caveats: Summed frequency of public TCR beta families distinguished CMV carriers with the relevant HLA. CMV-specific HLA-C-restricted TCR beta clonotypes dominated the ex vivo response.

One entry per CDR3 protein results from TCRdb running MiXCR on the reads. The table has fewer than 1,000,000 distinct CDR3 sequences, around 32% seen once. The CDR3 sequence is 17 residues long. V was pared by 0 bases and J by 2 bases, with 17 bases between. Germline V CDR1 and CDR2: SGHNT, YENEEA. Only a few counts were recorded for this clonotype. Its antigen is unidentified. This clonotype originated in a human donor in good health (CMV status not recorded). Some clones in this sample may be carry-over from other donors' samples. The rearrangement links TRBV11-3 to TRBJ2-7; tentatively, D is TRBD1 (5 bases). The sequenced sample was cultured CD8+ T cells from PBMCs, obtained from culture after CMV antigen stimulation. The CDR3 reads CASSLDSGPESTYEQYV. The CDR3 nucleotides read TGTGCCAGCAGCTTAGATTCAGGGCCCGAATCAACCTACGAGCAGTACGTC.